Listed here are 18 T cell receptor beta chains from one sample, sequenced in a study of cytotoxic CD8 clonotypes in ibrutinib-treated CLL. Libraries were prepared by immunoSEQ multiplex PCR; TCRdb keeps only in-frame clonotypes and omits some of them. In the table there are 250,000 to 350,000 clones, around 76% of which are singletons. The sequences come from PBMCs, collected at disease progression, from a patient treated with ibrutinib. These receptors were obtained from a human donor with chronic lymphocytic leukemia.

This clone came up a few times. The rearrangement uses TRBV19 and TRBJ1-6; D ambiguous. Germline V CDR1 and CDR2: LNHDA, SQIVND (reference sequence). The CDR3 is made up of 14 amino acids. Trimming took 3 bases from V and 8 from J, leaving 11 bases between them. The CDR3 sequence is CASSISGRYSPLHF. Written as DNA, the CDR3 is TGTGCCAGTAGTATTTCTGGCAGATATTCACCCCTCCACTTT.

The chain carries TRBV29-1 and TRBJ2-3; D is ambiguous. The germline CDR1 and CDR2 sequences are SQVTM and ANQGSEA. The CDR3 totals 13 residues. Trimming shortened V by 7 bases and J by 0 bases, and 11 bases separated the two germline ends. Here the CDR3 DNA reads TGCAGCGCCTGGGAATTTAGCACAGATACGCAGTATTTT. Protein product: CSAWEFSTDTQYF.

This clone was seen a single time. The chain couples TRBV29-1 to TRBJ2-2; 7 bases are shared with TRBD2. The CDR3 loop spans 15 amino acids. J was trimmed by 2 bases and V by 2 bases; bases with no gene match: 5. From germline, CDR1 is SQVTM and CDR2 ANQGSEA. CDR3 DNA sequence: TGCAGCGTTGAATTGCCTAGCGGAAACACCGGGGAGCTGTTTTTT. This encodes CSVELPSGNTGELFF.

V is TRBV5-4 and J is TRBJ2-5, with TRBD1 identical over 12 bases. This CDR3 region has 16 residues. V shed 0 bases, J shed 5 bases, and the junction held 5 bases outside the gene matches. Germline V gene sequence: CDR1 SGHNT, CDR2 YYREEE (reference sequence). This CDR3 reads CASSLAGTGGPETQYF. The CDR3 bases are TGTGCCAGCAGCTTGGCGGGGACAGGGGGCCCGGAGACCCAGTACTTC.

This clone was recorded a few times. The chain carries TRBV7-2 and TRBJ2-7; no clear D gene. The CDR3 extends over 12 amino acids. Per germline, CDR1 SGHTA and CDR2 FQGNSA. Trimming took 5 bases from V and 1 from J, leaving 6 bases between them. This chain's CDR3 is CASSLISYEQYF. The CDR3 nucleotides are TGTGCCAGCAGCCTCATTTCCTACGAGCAGTACTTC.

V gene TRBV7-8 combines with J gene TRBJ2-5, with 13 bases fitting TRBD2. Trimming removed 5 bases from V and 5 bases from J; junction bases left unmatched: 14. The germline V gene has CDR1 SGHVS and CDR2 FQNEAQ. The CDR3 consists of 18 residues. The CDR3 DNA follows: TGTGCCAGCAGCCCCCTAGTGACTAGCGGGAGGCAGTGGGAGACCCAGTACTTC. Protein sequence: CASSPLVTSGRQWETQYF.

The chain combines TRBV7-6 with TRBJ2-5; D remains unclear. The germline V and J ends were trimmed by 1 base and 3 bases, with 15 bases remaining between them. Germline CDR1 and CDR2: SGHVS and FNYEAQ. This CDR3 is 16 amino acids long. The CDR3 DNA reads as TGTGCCAGCAGCTTAGGGGCAGTTGGTGGAAAAGAGACCCAGTACTTC. Translation gives CASSLGAVGGKETQYF.

The rearrangement joins TRBV29-1 to TRBJ2-3; D is ambiguous. The CDR3 runs 14 residues. Trimming pared 6 bases from V and 1 base from J, leaving 14 bases between. The V gene's germline CDR1 is SQVTM and CDR2 ANQGSEA. CDR3 DNA: TGCAGCGTAGCCCCTGGTGATCGCACAGATACGCAGTATTTT. Encoded protein: CSVAPGDRTDTQYF.

V usage is TRBV9 and J usage is TRBJ2-7, with a tentative D call TRBD1 (5 bases). Germline loops: CDR1 SGDLS, CDR2 YYNGEE. The CDR3 is made up of 11 amino acids. The germline V and J ends were trimmed by 7 bases and 6 bases, with 11 bases remaining between them. The CDR3 spells CASGAPGEQYF. As DNA, the CDR3 is TGTGCCAGCGGGGCCCCGGGCGAGCAGTACTTC.

The chain has TRBV6-4 and TRBJ2-7; D perhaps matches TRBD1 (6 bases). Trimming removed 10 bases from V and 4 bases from J, with 17 bases in between. This CDR3 is 13 amino acids long. The germline V gene encodes CDR1 MRHNA and CDR2 SNTAGT. CDR3 region: CAKKQGFGYEQYF. The CDR3 DNA reads TGTGCCAAGAAACAGGGCTTTGGTTACGAGCAGTACTTC.

This clone was observed a handful of times. The chain combines TRBV9 with TRBJ1-2, with D tentatively TRBD1 (5 bases). The V end was cut by 4 bases, the J end by 7 bases, with 23 bases between. The CDR3 runs to 16 residues. Germline CDR1 is SGDLS and CDR2 is YYNGEE. This CDR3 reads CASSFTPGPGVAGYTF. The CDR3 DNA is TGTGCCAGCAGCTTTACCCCGGGACCGGGTGTTGCTGGCTACACCTTC.

In the case of this clone: Other nucleotide sequences from this sample produce the same CDR3. The V gene is TRBV5-6, the J gene TRBJ2-3; D not certain. V lost 0 bases and J lost 3, with 5 bases in between. Germline CDR1 SGHDT, CDR2 YYEEEE. The CDR3 contains 13 residues. The DNA for the CDR3 is TGTGCCAGCAGCTTGGGATTAACAGATACGCAGTATTTT. It translates to CASSLGLTDTQYF.

This rearrangement joins TRBV7-8 to TRBJ2-7; 9 bases align to TRBD1. This CDR3 is 15 amino acids long. With 5 bases clipped from V and 3 bases from J, the junction kept 8 bases outside the gene matches. Per the germline V gene, CDR1 is SGHVS and CDR2 is FQNEAQ. In nucleotides, the CDR3 is TGTGCCAGCAGCCCGAGGGACAGGGCCGTCTACGAGCAGTACTTC. This encodes CASSPRDRAVYEQYF.

As for this clone: This may come from a read error, since a much larger clone is one base off. This sample includes further DNA sequences coding for the same CDR3. The chain links TRBV9 to TRBJ2-5; perhaps TRBD2 as D (6 bases). V shed 0 bases and J shed 1 base, with 7 bases lying between them. The CDR3 is made up of 14 amino acids. Germline CDR1 reads SGDLS; CDR2 reads YYNGEE. The CDR3 DNA reads as TGTGCCAGCAGCGTAGCCGGGGGCCAAGAGACCCAGTACTTC. Residues: CASSVAGGQETQYF.

V usage is TRBV10-2 and J usage is TRBJ2-2; TRBD1 matches at 10 bases. The germline V gene encodes CDR1 WSHSY and CDR2 SAAADI. V lost 5 bases to trimming and J lost 3 bases; unmatched junction nucleotides: 6. This CDR3 has 16 residues. CDR3 bases: TGCGCCAGCAGTTCTGACAGGGGGCTGGACACCGGGGAGCTGTTTTTT. It codes for CASSSDRGLDTGELFF.

The chain carries TRBV19 and TRBJ1-4; 9 bases agree with TRBD1. The junction had 3 bases not matched to a gene; V was cut back by 4 bases and J by 0 bases. Germline CDR1 reads LNHDA; CDR2 reads SQIVND (reference sequence). The CDR3 runs 16 residues. This CDR3 reads CASSTGTGPTNEKLFF. The CDR3 nucleotides are TGTGCCAGTAGTACGGGGACAGGGCCAACTAATGAAAAACTGTTTTTT.

This clone was found a few times. The V gene is TRBV10-2, the J gene TRBJ1-2; D gene unclear. CDR1 is WSHSY and CDR2 is SAAADI in the germline V gene. CDR3 length equals 12 residues. Trimming took 3 bases from V and 6 from J, leaving 8 bases between them. The CDR3: CASSDRENGYTF. The CDR3 coding sequence is TGCGCCAGCAGTGACCGCGAGAATGGCTACACCTTC.

The chain uses TRBV9 and TRBJ1-1; D might be TRBD1 (5 bases). The CDR3 contains 15 residues. Trimming shortened V by 3 bases and J by 0 bases, and 12 bases separated the two germline ends. Germline values: CDR1 SGDLS, CDR2 YYNGEE. Here the CDR3 DNA reads TGTGCCAGCAGCGCGACGGGACGGATGAACACTGAAGCTTTCTTT. It translates to CASSATGRMNTEAFF. The variable domain in full, with the rest retrieved from reference TRBV9 and TRBJ1-1, is DSGVTQTPKHLITATGQRVTLRCSPRSGDLSVYWYQQSLDQGLQFLIQYYNGEERAKGNILERFSAQQFPDLHSELNLSSLELGDSALYFCASSATGRMNTEAFFGQGTRLTVV.